The clone carrying this T cell receptor (beta chain) was detected once. The data belong to a study of blood T cell repertoires in COVID-19. Looking at the study overall: Samples representing acute and convalescent COVID-19 were sourced from the United States, Italy and Spain. T cells, B-cell-depleted T cells, or PBMCs supplied cDNA or gDNA.

Original methodology: By means of reference gene primer amplification, nucleated cell counts were estimated. The protocol was immunoSEQ multiplex PCR, while the TCRdb copy is restricted to in-frame clones and leaves out a portion. The V and J calls and the clone size are those of that table, but D and trimming were determined from the DNA. Among tens of thousands of clones listed, roughly 88% were seen once. The CDR3 loop spans 14 amino acids. Germline CDR1 SGHAT, CDR2 FQNNGV. With 1 base removed from V and 9 bases from J, the gap between germline ends came to 16 bases. Sequenced sample: peripheral blood. The receptor was isolated from a woman aged 65 to 85 with active COVID-19. The rearrangement links TRBV11-2 to TRBJ2-7, with D tentatively TRBD1 (5 bases). Here the CDR3 reads CASSLGALGQGQYF. CDR3 bases: TGTGCCAGCAGCTTAGGCGCTTTGGGGCAGGGGCAGTACTTC.